This TCR beta chain was identified in a study of blood T cells in healthy people across ages. Sample-barcoded 5' priming and a J-beta primer mix drove a second PCR of about 7 to 12 cycles. All cDNA molecules were each tagged by a template-switch adaptor with 12 random nucleotides. TCRdb reanalysed the 5' RACE reads using MiXCR and keeps one entry per CDR3 protein. The sample holds approximately 900,000 distinct CDR3 sequences, 40% to 60% seen once. The CDR3 loop spans 13 amino acids. From germline, CDR1 is SNHLY and CDR2 FYNNEI. The ends lost 9 bases at V and 5 bases at J; junction bases unmatched: 9.

Material for sequencing was blood. The receptor comes from a young man in good health. The chain recombines TRBV2 with TRBJ1-1; the match to TRBD1 covers 7 bases. CDR3 region: CASSLTGRTEAFF. CDR3 nucleotides: TGTGCCAGTAGCCTGACAGGGAGGACTGAAGCTTTCTTT. Complete variable domain (other parts from reference TRBV2 and TRBJ1-1): EPEVTQTPSHQVTQMGQEVILRCVPISNHLYFYWYRQILGQKVEFLVSFYNNEISEKSEIFDDQFSVERPDGSNFTLKIRSTKLEDSAMYFCASSLTGRTEAFFGQGTRLTVV.